The 10 T cell receptor beta chains reported below all come from one sample, sequenced in a study of chemoradiotherapy in HPV16-positive cancers. Measured with immunoSEQ multiplex PCR; TCRdb has only the in-frame clones, and not every one. In the table there are 2,500 to 3,500 clones, 87% of which are singletons. The sample was tumor tissue, taken from a patient who underwent chemoradiotherapy. The source is a human donor with HPV-associated anogenital cancer.

The CDR3 region has the DNA TGTGCCACCACCCCGGGCCAAGGGAGCACTGAAGCTTTCTTT. It encodes CATTPGQGSTEAFF. The chain combines TRBV19 with TRBJ1-1, with D uncertain. V was shortened by 10 bases and J by 4 bases, with 19 bases between the two germline ends. Germline CDR1 LNHDA, CDR2 SQIVND (reference sequence). The CDR3 is 14 residues long.

CDR3 protein: CASRGEGAGGYTF. CDR3 sequence (DNA): TGTGCCAGCAGGGGCGAAGGGGCAGGTGGCTACACCTTC. This chain connects TRBV10-3 to TRBJ1-2, with a weak D call TRBD1 (6 bases). Germline CDR1 reads ENHRY; CDR2 reads SYGVKD. The CDR3 totals 13 residues. V was clipped by 10 bases and J by 7 bases, with 19 bases between them.

The V and J genes are TRBV5-6 and TRBJ1-2, with 7 bases matching TRBD1. Germline CDR1 SGHDT, CDR2 YYEEEE. CDR3 size: 16 residues. With V trimmed by 4 bases and J by 8 bases, 17 bases remained unmatched. The CDR3 DNA is TGTGCCAGCAGCACCGACAGGGCCGCGCAATTCCGGGGCTACACCTTC. Encoded protein: CASSTDRAAQFRGYTF.

The gene calls are TRBV7-2 and TRBJ1-1; the match to TRBD1 covers 7 bases. CDR1 is SGHTA and CDR2 is FQGNSA in the germline V gene. Losses at the gene ends were 5 bases for V and 4 bases for J; bases not matched to a gene: 13. The CDR3 runs to 16 residues. The DNA for the CDR3 is TGTGCCAGCAGCACGACAGGGACAGTCCGAGGCACTGAAGCTTTCTTT. Its protein is CASSTTGTVRGTEAFF.

This chain joins TRBV7-2 and TRBJ1-5; D unclear. The germline V and J ends were trimmed by 5 bases and 2 bases, with 19 bases remaining between them. Germline V CDR1 and CDR2: SGHTA, FQGNSA. This CDR3 contains 17 residues. The CDR3 coding sequence is TGTGCCAGCAGCGCTAGAGGTGAAGTGAGGGGCAATCAGCCCCAGCATTTT. As protein: CASSARGEVRGNQPQHF.

This sequence joins TRBV7-9 and TRBJ2-7, with D unresolved. V lost 0 bases, J lost 5 bases, and 14 bases lay in between. CDR1 SEHNR and CDR2 FQNEAQ come from the germline V gene (reference sequence). This CDR3 has 15 residues. The DNA for the CDR3 is TGTGCCAGCAGCTTAGCTACCGGATCGGGTGACGAGCAGTACTTC. This translates into CASSLATGSGDEQYF.

The rearrangement joins TRBV14 to TRBJ1-1, with a possible D match to TRBD1 (6 bases). Germline V CDR1 and CDR2: SGHDN, FVKESK. With 3 bases removed from V and 0 bases from J, the gap between germline ends came to 11 bases. This CDR3 is built from 15 residues. Here the CDR3 reads CASSQAGALNTEAFF. As DNA, the CDR3 is TGTGCCAGCAGCCAGGCAGGGGCCTTGAACACTGAAGCTTTCTTT.

The chain carries TRBV2 and TRBJ2-7, with D perhaps TRBD2 (6 bases). The CDR3 spans 12 residues. Germline CDR1 SNHLY, CDR2 FYNNEI. V lost 8 bases to trimming and J lost 1 base, with 9 bases between them. The CDR3 DNA reads as TGTGCCAGCGGGGCGGGATCCTACGAGCAGTACTTC. Amino acid sequence: CASGAGSYEQYF.

This clone was seen once. The V call is TRBV4-2, the J call TRBJ2-1; possible D gene TRBD2, 5 bases. The germline V and J ends were trimmed by 0 bases and 6 bases, with 9 bases remaining between them. CDR3 length: 14 amino acids. Germline CDR1 LGHNA, CDR2 YNFKEQ. The CDR3 coding sequence is TGTGCCAGCAGCCAAGAGAGGGTCGGCAATGAGCAGTTCTTC. Amino acid sequence: CASSQERVGNEQFF.

This chain joins TRBV28 and TRBJ1-5; D uncertain. The V gene's germline CDR1 is MDHEN and CDR2 SYDVKM. Between the trimmed V and J ends, which lost 5 bases and 5 bases, there was a span of 13 bases. This CDR3 region has 14 residues. The CDR3 DNA is TGTGCCAGCAGTCCCCCAGACCGCTATCAGCCCCAGCATTTT. Translated: CASSPPDRYQPQHF.